Here is one T cell receptor (beta chain) with its context. The protocol was immunoSEQ multiplex PCR, while the TCRdb copy is restricted to in-frame clones and leaves out a portion. The sample has almost 400,000 clones; around 91% are singletons. Treatment: some 20 received Ad26.COV2.S at low or high dose, single or two shots; about 5 received placebo; per-sample allocation not given. After the first vaccine or placebo injection, samples were drawn on day 63. The sample belongs to a study of Ad26.COV2.S vaccination and SARS-CoV-2 variants. The germline V gene has CDR1 SQVTM and CDR2 ANQGSEA. The CDR3 is 13 amino acids. Trimming took 4 bases from V and 4 from J, leaving 13 bases between them.

This sequence was found in a person aged 18-65 years who received the Ad26.COV2.S COVID-19 vaccine or a placebo. Source: peripheral blood, taken in a trial of Ad26.COV2.S vaccine versus placebo. This sequence joins TRBV29-1 and TRBJ1-2, with D uncertain. The CDR3 nucleotides are TGCAGCGTTGGGCTCGGTCAGAGCTATGGCTACACCTTC. Amino acids: CSVGLGQSYGYTF.